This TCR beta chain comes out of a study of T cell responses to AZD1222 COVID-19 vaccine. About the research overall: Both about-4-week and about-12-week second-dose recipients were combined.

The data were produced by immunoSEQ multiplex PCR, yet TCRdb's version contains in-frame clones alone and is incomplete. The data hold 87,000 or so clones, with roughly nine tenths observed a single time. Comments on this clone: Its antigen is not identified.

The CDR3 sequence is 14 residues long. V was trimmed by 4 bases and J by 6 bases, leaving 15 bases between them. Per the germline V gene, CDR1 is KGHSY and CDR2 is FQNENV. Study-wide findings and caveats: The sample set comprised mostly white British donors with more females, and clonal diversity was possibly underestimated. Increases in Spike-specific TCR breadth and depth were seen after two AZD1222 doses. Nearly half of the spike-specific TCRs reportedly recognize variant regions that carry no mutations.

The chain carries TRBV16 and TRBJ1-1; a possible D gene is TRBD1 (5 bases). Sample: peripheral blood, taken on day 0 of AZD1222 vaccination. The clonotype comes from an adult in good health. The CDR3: CASSPGTGRAEAFF. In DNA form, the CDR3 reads TGTGCCAGCAGCCCCGGGACCGGACGGGCTGAAGCTTTCTTT.